Shown below are 20 T cell receptor beta chains from a single sample sequenced in a study of blood T cells in healthy people across ages. Then a second PCR, running roughly 7 to 11 cycles, was carried out with a sample-barcoded 5' primer and a J-beta primer mix. From the 5' RACE reads, TCRdb called clonotypes with MiXCR, one entry per CDR3 protein. The sample gives about 670,000 distinct CDR3 sequences, over 40% of which show up once; approximately 15% is in the top ten. Sequences were obtained from blood. Receptors were obtained from a woman of 80 years or more in good health.

To note about this clonotype: A single base separates this from a much larger clone, so it may be a read error. V is TRBV12-3 or TRBV12-4 and J is TRBJ1-4, with 7 bases that match TRBD1. The CDR3 extends over 15 amino acids. Here the CDR3 reads CASNLGGRSNEKLFF. The CDR3 bases are TGTGCCAGCAATTTAGGGGGCAGGTCTAATGAAAAACTGTTTTTT.

This clonotype was seen only a few times. The CDR3 region has the DNA TGTGCCAGCAGTTTTCGTGCGGGGGGGCCAGGAGATACGCAGTATTTT. It translates to CASSFRAGGPGDTQYF. The chain combines TRBV12-3 or TRBV12-4 with TRBJ2-3; 9 bases are shared with TRBD2. The CDR3 consists of 16 residues. The J segment lost 5 bases and the V segment lost 3 bases, leaving 9 bases of the junction unmatched.

This clonotype was detected ten times or more. The chain recombines TRBV14 with TRBJ2-1; 9 bases fit TRBD1. The length of the CDR3 is 16 residues. With V trimmed by 3 bases and J by 8 bases, 11 bases remained unmatched. CDR1 and CDR2 from the germline V gene are SGHDN and FVKESK. CDR3 amino acids: CASSQDRGSQWDEQFF. The CDR3 DNA reads TGTGCCAGCAGCCAGGACAGGGGATCACAATGGGATGAGCAGTTCTTC.

In the case of this clonotype: This may be a read error, as it is one base from a much larger clone. This sequence joins TRBV27 and TRBJ1-2, with unresolved D. Germline V gives CDR1 MNHEY, CDR2 SMNVEV (reference sequence). The CDR3 is made up of 14 amino acids. The CDR3 sequence is CAGSFAGTNYGYTF. CDR3 nucleotide sequence: TGTGCCGGCAGTTTCGCGGGGACTAACTATGGCTACACCTTC.

This sequence joins TRBV20-1 and TRBJ2-3; no reliable D call. The CDR3 covers 13 residues. Looked up from germline, CDR1 is DFQATT and CDR2 is SNEGSKA (reference sequence). The germline V and J ends were trimmed by 6 bases and 1 base, with 11 bases remaining between them. In nucleotides, the CDR3 is TGCAGTGCCCCTGCCATTGGCACAGATACGCAGTATTTT. Its translation is CSAPAIGTDTQYF.

Turning to this clonotype: Being one base from a much bigger clone, this may be a read error. The V gene is TRBV7-2, the J gene TRBJ2-5; D is perhaps TRBD1 (5 bases). The J call is doubtful: the DNA matches TRBJ2-7 better. This CDR3 is built from 14 residues. Germline V gives CDR1 SGHTA, CDR2 FQGNSA. The CDR3 sequence: CASSVNRGRAEQYF. The CDR3 region has the DNA TGTGCCAGCAGCGTAAATAGGGGCCGAGCCGAGCAGTACTTC.

This sequence joins TRBV28 and TRBJ1-1; D ambiguous. The V end lost 2 bases, the J end lost 3 bases, and 7 bases lay between the germline ends. The CDR3 has 13 amino acids. Germline V gives CDR1 MDHEN, CDR2 SYDVKM. CDR3 nucleotide sequence: TGTGCCAGCAGTTTAAGTTGGGACACTGAAGCTTTCTTT. Its translation: CASSLSWDTEAFF.

The chain couples TRBV6-5 to TRBJ1-5; tentative D call: TRBD1 (5 bases). Germline V CDR1 and CDR2: MNHEY, SVGAGI. Trimming cost V 6 bases and J 0 bases, with 9 bases left between them. The CDR3 consists of 14 residues. This chain's CDR3 is CASRGGGSNQPQHF. CDR3 DNA sequence: TGTGCCAGCAGGGGCGGGGGTAGCAATCAGCCCCAGCATTTT.

This clonotype was seen ten or more times. CDR3 nucleotides: TGCAGTGCTCCACCAGGAAACTATGGCTACACCTTC. Translating it yields CSAPPGNYGYTF. V and J are TRBV20-1 and TRBJ1-2; D uncertain. The length of the CDR3 is 12 residues. Germline V gene sequence: CDR1 DFQATT, CDR2 SNEGSKA (reference sequence). Trimming stripped 5 bases from V and 2 bases from J, with 9 bases between.

The V and J genes are TRBV5-1 and TRBJ2-1; TRBD2 aligns across 8 bases. V dropped 3 bases and J dropped 10; count of bases not matched to a gene: 18. The CDR3 is 17 residues long. CDR1 SGHRS and CDR2 YFSETQ come from the germline V gene. The CDR3 region has the DNA TGCGCCAGCAGCTGGGGGGGTGTGACGGGACTAGGGGAAGAGCAGTTCTTC. Translating gives CASSWGGVTGLGEEQFF.

V and J are TRBV7-2 and TRBJ2-6; no clear D. CDR1 and CDR2 (germline): SGHTA, FQGNSA. Trimming shortened V by 5 bases and J by 2 bases, and 13 bases separated the two germline ends. The CDR3 runs to 16 residues. The CDR3 region has the DNA TGTGCCAGCAGCCCCCTTACGACGGCTGGGGCCAACGTCCTGACTTTC. Encoded protein: CASSPLTTAGANVLTF.

This clonotype was recorded at least ten times. The chain carries TRBV5-1 and TRBJ2-1; 12 bases match TRBD2. CDR1 is SGHRS and CDR2 is YFSETQ in the germline V gene. This CDR3 contains 20 residues. With 0 bases clipped from V and 4 bases from J, the junction kept 14 bases outside the gene matches. The CDR3 is CASSLVRSLAGGPSYNEQFF. Written as DNA, the CDR3 is TGCGCCAGCAGCTTGGTTCGGTCGCTAGCGGGGGGGCCTAGTTACAATGAGCAGTTCTTC.

As regards this clonotype: This could be a read error, since a much larger clone is one nucleotide away. The J gene is TRBJ2-5, the V gene TRBV5-1; D is ambiguous. Germline V gene sequence: CDR1 SGHRS, CDR2 YFSETQ. V lost 7 bases and J lost 3, with 13 bases in between. The CDR3 runs to 13 residues. The CDR3 sequence: CASGSGIEETQYF. CDR3 DNA sequence: TGCGCCAGCGGCTCCGGAATCGAAGAGACCCAGTACTTC.

This clonotype was counted once. The chain carries TRBV5-1 and TRBJ2-1; 7 positions agree with TRBD1. The CDR3 has 16 residues. The germline CDR1 and CDR2 sequences are SGHRS and YFSETQ. J lost 6 bases, V lost 0 bases, and 9 bases had no gene match. The CDR3 loop is CASSLVGTAPFNEQFF. CDR3 coding DNA: TGCGCCAGCAGCTTGGTTGGGACAGCGCCCTTCAATGAGCAGTTCTTC.

The chain joins TRBV6-2 or TRBV6-3 to TRBJ2-7, with TRBD2 matching over 11 bases. CDR1 and CDR2 (germline): MNHEY, SVGEGT. The CDR3 sequence is 14 residues long. The junction had 3 bases not matched to a gene; V was cut back by 6 bases and J by 2 bases. CDR3 in amino acids: CASRTSGMTYEQYF. CDR3 coding DNA: TGTGCCAGCAGGACTAGCGGGATGACCTACGAGCAGTACTTC.

In this sample, this clonotype turned up once. The junction does not match germline at one end; this may be a read error. V usage is TRBV7-2 and J usage is TRBJ2-1, with D possibly being TRBD1 (5 bases). The germline V gene has CDR1 SGHTA and CDR2 FQGNSA. The CDR3 loop spans 15 amino acids. DNA for the CDR3: TGTGCCGGCAGCTCGAGACAGATGAATGGCCGTGAGCAGTTCTTC. Its protein is CAGSSRQMNGREQFF.

The table lists this clonotype with many counts. The chain links TRBV24-1 to TRBJ2-3; TRBD1 matches 7 bases. The CDR3 length is 14 residues. V was clipped by 7 bases and J by 8 bases; unmatched bases: 11. Germline CDR1 and CDR2: KGHDR and SFDVKD. DNA for the CDR3: TGTGCCACCAGACCGAGGGGGCAAACCAGTACGCAGTATTTT. Translation: CATRPRGQTSTQYF.

V usage is TRBV2 and J usage is TRBJ2-1, with TRBD2 matching 14 bases. The CDR3 covers 17 residues. Germline V gene lookup returns CDR1 SNHLY and CDR2 FYNNEI. The J segment lost 3 bases and the V segment lost 9 bases, leaving 10 bases of the junction unmatched. The CDR3 DNA reads as TGTGCCAGTTCTTTGACTAGCGGGGGGGCCTTCTACAATGAGCAGTTCTTC. Translation: CASSLTSGGAFYNEQFF.

In this sample, this clonotype turned up many times. The chain carries TRBV5-1 and TRBJ2-1; 7 bases align to TRBD1. The germline CDR1 and CDR2 sequences are SGHRS and YFSETQ. Losses at the gene ends were 4 bases for V and 3 bases for J; bases not matched to a gene: 7. The CDR3 consists of 15 residues. DNA for the CDR3: TGCGCCAGCAGCAGGGGACAGAACCTCTACAATGAGCAGTTCTTC. It translates to CASSRGQNLYNEQFF.

This clonotype has just a few counts. The chain couples TRBV6-5 to TRBJ2-4; 9 nucleotides align to TRBD1. CDR3 size: 14 residues. Germline values: CDR1 MNHEY, CDR2 SVGAGI. Unmatched junction bases numbered 3, after V lost 5 bases and J lost 4 bases. The CDR3: CASSPGTGKNIQYF. CDR3 DNA sequence: TGTGCCAGCAGTCCCGGGACAGGGAAAAACATTCAGTACTTC.